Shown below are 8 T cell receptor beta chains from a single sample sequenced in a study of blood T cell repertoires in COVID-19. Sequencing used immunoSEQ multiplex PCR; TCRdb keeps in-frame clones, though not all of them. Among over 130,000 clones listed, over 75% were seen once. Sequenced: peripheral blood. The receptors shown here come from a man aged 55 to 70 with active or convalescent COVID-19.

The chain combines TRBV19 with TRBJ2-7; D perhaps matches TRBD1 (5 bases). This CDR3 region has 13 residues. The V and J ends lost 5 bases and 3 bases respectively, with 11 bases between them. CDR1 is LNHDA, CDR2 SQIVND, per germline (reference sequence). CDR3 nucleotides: TGTGCCAGTAGTTCGTTTACAGGCTACGAGCAGTACTTC. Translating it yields CASSSFTGYEQYF. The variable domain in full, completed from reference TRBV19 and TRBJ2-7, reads DGGITQSPKYLFRKEGQNVTLSCEQNLNHDAMYWYRQDPGQGLRLIYYSQIVNDFQKGDIAEGYSVSREKKESFPLTVTSAQKNPTAFYLCASSSFTGYEQYFGPGTRLTVT.

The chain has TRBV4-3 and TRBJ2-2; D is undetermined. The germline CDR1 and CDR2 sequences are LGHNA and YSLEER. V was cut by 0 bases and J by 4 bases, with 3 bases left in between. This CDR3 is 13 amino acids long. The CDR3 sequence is CASSQDGTGELFF. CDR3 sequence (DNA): TGCGCCAGCAGCCAAGACGGCACCGGGGAGCTGTTTTTT.

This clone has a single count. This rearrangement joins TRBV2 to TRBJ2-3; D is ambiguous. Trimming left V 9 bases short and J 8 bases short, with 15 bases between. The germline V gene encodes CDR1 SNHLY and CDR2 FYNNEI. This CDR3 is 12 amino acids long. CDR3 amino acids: CASLYSTGTQYF. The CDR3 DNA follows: TGTGCCAGTCTTTATTCCACGGGTACGCAGTATTTT.

The DNA for the CDR3 is TGTGCCAGCAGGGATGACAGCTATGGCTACACCTTC. Its translation is CASRDDSYGYTF. V gene TRBV28 combines with J gene TRBJ1-2; TRBD1 might be the D (5 bases). V was shortened by 6 bases and J by 4 bases, with 9 bases between the two germline ends. The CDR3 loop spans 12 amino acids. Germline V gene data show CDR1 as MDHEN and CDR2 as SYDVKM.

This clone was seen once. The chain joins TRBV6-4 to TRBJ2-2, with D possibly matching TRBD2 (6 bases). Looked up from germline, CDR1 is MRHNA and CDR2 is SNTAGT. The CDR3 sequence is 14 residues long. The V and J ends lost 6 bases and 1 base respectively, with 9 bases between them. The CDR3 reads CASREGRNTGELFF. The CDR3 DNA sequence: TGTGCCAGCAGGGAGGGGAGGAACACCGGGGAGCTGTTTTTT.

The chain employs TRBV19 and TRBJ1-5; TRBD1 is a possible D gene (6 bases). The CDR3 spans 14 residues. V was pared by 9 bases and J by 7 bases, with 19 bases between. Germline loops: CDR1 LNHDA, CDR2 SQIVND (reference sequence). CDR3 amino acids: CASGGPTGMQPQHF. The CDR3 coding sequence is TGTGCCAGCGGGGGGCCCACGGGGATGCAGCCCCAGCATTTT.

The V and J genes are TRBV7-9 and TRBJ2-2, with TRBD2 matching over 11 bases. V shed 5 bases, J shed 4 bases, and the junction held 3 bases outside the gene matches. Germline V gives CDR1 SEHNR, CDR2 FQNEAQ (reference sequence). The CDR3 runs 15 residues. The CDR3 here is CASSRGLAATGELFF. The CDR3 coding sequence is TGTGCCAGCAGCCGGGGACTAGCGGCCACCGGGGAGCTGTTTTTT.

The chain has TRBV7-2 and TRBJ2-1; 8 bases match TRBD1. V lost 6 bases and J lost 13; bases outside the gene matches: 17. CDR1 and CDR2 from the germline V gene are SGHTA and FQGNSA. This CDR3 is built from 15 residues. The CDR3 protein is CASSMGTGPSMRQFF. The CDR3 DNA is TGTGCCAGCAGTATGGGGACAGGCCCTTCGATGCGTCAGTTCTTC.